This TCR beta chain was found in a study of spatial heterogeneity in lung cancer (dated by TCRdb to about 2019). For context, the study as a whole: Beta-chain transcripts were consistently detected in greater numbers than alpha-chain transcripts, which likely reflected higher beta-chain transcript abundance. At surgery, 200 to 250 tumor regions, fewer than 85 matched nontumor lung samples and 56 PBMC samples were TCR-sequenced for both alpha and beta chains. The study linked features of the TCR repertoire to counts of nonsynonymous mutations, which were determined by whole-exome sequencing of tumor tissue. The study quantitatively compared TCR alpha and beta repertoires across multiple tumor regions, matched nontumor lung and blood in non-small cell lung cancer. In the raw uncorrected reads, each unique combination of TCR and UMI appeared more than ten times on average.

On the study overall, not on this receptor specifically: Ubiquitous expanded tumor TCRs showed up in blood more often at tumor resection than at routine follow-up. Confirming at a functional level the hypothesis that regional TCRs recognize regional mutations was considered to require additional single-cell paired TCR alpha and beta sequencing.

Counted from cysteine to phenylalanine, this CDR3 has 22 amino acids. Only CDR3 DNA remains: 66 bases, in frame from the first base. Per the germline V gene (reference sequence), SGHAT is the CDR1 and FQDESV is the CDR2. Cut back by 1 base and 9 bases, the V and J ends lie 37 bases apart. The library was built by means of 5' RACE. The reads were generated on a NextSeq 500. The TCR library protocol attached a unique molecular identifier to each TCR cDNA molecule to allow correction of PCR and sequencing errors. Regarding the original processing steps: TCR identification, UMI-based error correction and CDR3 extraction were performed with Decombinator tools. Expanded TCRs were defined as those above a frequency of 2 per 1,000, corresponding to the top 1% of the tumor frequency distribution. Renyi diversity was calculated using the R vegan package after each repertoire was subsampled 100 times to 5,000 TCRs. CDR3 similarity networks were constructed using string-kernel similarity of amino acid triplets, with links drawn between CDR3s whose pairwise similarity was above 0.82. TCRdb reprocessed the public reads (quality trimming at Q25 with fastp, clone calling with MiXCR) and kept in-frame beta chains. When rows share a CDR3 protein, they turn into one entry using the most common DNA and genes. None of the V and J calls come from the authors' own analysis; TCRdb made them. This sample holds approximately 25,000 distinct CDR3 sequences; approximately 7.2% were observed only once. Roughly 13% of the sample comes from the top ten.

This clonotype was found many times. Its antigen specificity is not known. The sample holds no much larger clone one base away, and base qualities are not on file. This specimen's time point label, interpreted: sample taken at primary tumor resection. TCR sequencing used whole RNA extracted from tumor and nontumor lung tissue, or from cryopreserved PBMC samples, without cell sorting. Donors were over 60 patients with early-stage, untreated non-small cell lung cancer from the lung TRACERx cohort. Only patients with enough RNA available from two or more tumor regions were chosen for TCR sequencing. The sequence joins TRBV11-1 to TRBJ2-1; the D gene is unclear. This sample comprised PBMCs, obtained at surgery. The clonotype originates from a male donor with early-stage non-small cell lung cancer. The CDR3 sequence is CASSLGVFRPDIWHTMSGEQFF. The DNA sequence follows: TGTGCCAGCAGCTTAGGGGTTTTCCGACCAGACATTTGGCACACAATGAGTGGTGAGCAGTTCTTC.